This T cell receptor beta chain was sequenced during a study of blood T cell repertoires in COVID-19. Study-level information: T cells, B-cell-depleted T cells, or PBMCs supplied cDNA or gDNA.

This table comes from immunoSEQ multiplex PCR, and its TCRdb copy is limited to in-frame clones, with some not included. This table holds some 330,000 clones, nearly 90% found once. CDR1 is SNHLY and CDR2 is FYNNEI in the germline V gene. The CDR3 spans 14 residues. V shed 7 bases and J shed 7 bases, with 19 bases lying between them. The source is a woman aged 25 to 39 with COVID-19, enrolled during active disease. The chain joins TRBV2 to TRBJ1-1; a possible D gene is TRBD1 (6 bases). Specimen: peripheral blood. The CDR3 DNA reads TGTGCCAGCATTCCGACAGGTAGACTCGATGAAGCTTTCTTT. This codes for CASIPTGRLDEAFF.